A single sample is the source of the 30 T cell receptor beta chains below, sequenced in a study of blood T cell repertoires in COVID-19. Here immunoSEQ multiplex PCR was the method, and the copy in TCRdb shows in-frame clones only, minus some. The repertoire holds about 52,000 clones, with about nine tenths as singletons. The material sequenced was peripheral blood. All receptors derive from a man of 80 years or more with active or convalescent COVID-19.

In this sample, this clone turned up a few times. DNA for the CDR3: TGTGCCATCAGTGTGTCCCCCACAGGGGTAGAAACTGAAGCTTTCTTT. It translates to CAISVSPTGVETEAFF. The gene calls are TRBV10-3 and TRBJ1-1, with 7 bases identical to TRBD1. Germline V CDR1 and CDR2: ENHRY, SYGVKD. The CDR3 has 16 amino acids. V lost 4 bases to trimming and J lost 5 bases; unmatched junction nucleotides: 13.

This clone was seen a handful of times. The chain uses TRBV7-9 and TRBJ1-3; D is uncertain. V gave up 3 bases and J gave up 0 bases, with 12 bases separating them. The CDR3 runs 16 residues. The germline CDR1 and CDR2 sequences are SEHNR and FQNEAQ (reference sequence). The CDR3, as DNA: TGTGCCAGCAGCTTGAGGGCTGACGTCTCTGGAAACACCATATATTTT. It translates to CASSLRADVSGNTIYF.

The chain couples TRBV7-2 to TRBJ2-5; a weak D match, TRBD1 (5 bases). Germline values: CDR1 SGHTA, CDR2 FQGNSA. CDR3 length: 13 amino acids. Trimming cost V 0 bases and J 4 bases, with 6 bases left between them. The CDR3 is CASSLAGRETQYF. The CDR3 DNA reads as TGTGCCAGCAGCTTAGCGGGGCGAGAGACCCAGTACTTC.

The genes are TRBV6-5 and TRBJ1-5; D is unclear. V was clipped by 0 bases and J by 5 bases, with 5 bases between them. CDR3 length equals 13 residues. In germline, CDR1 is MNHEY, CDR2 SVGAGI. The CDR3 is CASSYSLDQPQHF. The CDR3 nucleotides are TGTGCCAGCAGTTACTCATTAGATCAGCCCCAGCATTTT.

The chain combines TRBV28 with TRBJ2-1, with 10 nucleotides matching TRBD2. J was trimmed by 5 bases and V by 5 bases; bases with no gene match: 15. Germline CDR1 and CDR2: MDHEN and SYDVKM. CDR3 length: 18 amino acids. The CDR3 sequence: CASSTSFLAGETHNEQFF. The CDR3 DNA follows: TGTGCCAGCAGTACCAGCTTCCTAGCGGGAGAAACCCACAATGAGCAGTTCTTC.

The chain joins TRBV4-3 to TRBJ2-7; TRBD1 agrees at 12 bases. With 0 bases clipped from V and 9 bases from J, the junction kept 9 bases outside the gene matches. The CDR3 has 16 amino acids. From germline, CDR1 is LGHNA and CDR2 YSLEER. In DNA form, the CDR3 reads TGCGCCAGCAGCCAAGAGCCGGGACAGGGGGCCTTGTCGCAGTACTTC. It encodes CASSQEPGQGALSQYF.

The rearrangement links TRBV4-3 to TRBJ2-1, with 8 bases fitting TRBD2. The CDR3 covers 17 residues. Germline trimming cut 2 bases from V and 4 bases from J; bases unmatched to any gene: 10. In germline, CDR1 is LGHNA, CDR2 YSLEER. For the CDR3, the DNA is TGCGCCAGCAGCCAACTCCAGGCGGGGGGCCGGTACAATGAGCAGTTCTTC. It encodes CASSQLQAGGRYNEQFF.

The V gene is TRBV11-3, the J gene TRBJ1-1, with 9 positions matching TRBD1. Germline CDR1 and CDR2: SGHNT and YENEEA. V lost 5 bases and J lost 1; bases outside the gene matches: 11. The CDR3 extends over 17 amino acids. The CDR3 loop reads CASSPGGTGSKNTEAFF. Written as DNA, the CDR3 is TGTGCCAGCAGCCCCGGAGGGACAGGGAGTAAGAACACTGAAGCTTTCTTT.

This clone appeared once. The gene calls are TRBV5-1 and TRBJ2-3; 7 bases are shared with TRBD2. Losses at the gene ends were 0 bases for V and 5 bases for J; bases not matched to a gene: 6. From germline, CDR1 is SGHRS and CDR2 YFSETQ. This CDR3 is built from 15 residues. Written as DNA, the CDR3 is TGCGCCAGCAGCTTGGCCCGGCTAGCGGAAGATACGCAGTATTTT. It codes for CASSLARLAEDTQYF. The full variable domain, its missing parts supplied by reference TRBV5-1 and TRBJ2-3, is KAGVTQTPRYLIKTRGQQVTLSCSPISGHRSVSWYQQTPGQGLQFLFEYFSETQRNKGNFPGRFSGRQFSNSRSEMNVSTLELGDSALYLCASSLARLAEDTQYFGPGTRLTVL.

The chain combines TRBV19 with TRBJ1-2; no clear D gene. Deletions cut 7 bases from V and 3 bases from J, with 15 bases between. Germline assignment: CDR1 LNHDA and CDR2 SQIVND (reference sequence). The CDR3 sequence is 14 residues long. Written as DNA, the CDR3 is TGTGCCAGTACCATATCGACAACAGACTATGGCTACACCTTC. As protein: CASTISTTDYGYTF. Using reference TRBV19 and TRBJ1-2 for the parts outside the CDR3, the full variable domain is DGGITQSPKYLFRKEGQNVTLSCEQNLNHDAMYWYRQDPGQGLRLIYYSQIVNDFQKGDIAEGYSVSREKKESFPLTVTSAQKNPTAFYLCASTISTTDYGYTFGSGTRLTVV.

The V and J genes are TRBV6-2 or TRBV6-3 and TRBJ1-5, with D perhaps TRBD1 (5 bases). Deletions cut 5 bases from V and 4 bases from J, with 9 bases between. Germline V gives CDR1 MNHEY, CDR2 SVGEGT. The CDR3 length is 13 residues. The CDR3: CASSRQLNQPQHF. Written as DNA, the CDR3 is TGTGCCAGCAGTCGACAGCTTAATCAGCCCCAGCATTTT.

The chain combines TRBV6-5 with TRBJ2-7; D is undetermined. Germline loops: CDR1 MNHEY, CDR2 SVGAGI. The CDR3 length is 15 residues. The V and J ends lost 10 bases and 2 bases respectively, with 21 bases between them. CDR3 sequence reads: CATPRKCQLTYEQYF. The DNA of the CDR3 is TGTGCCACTCCGAGGAAATGTCAGTTGACCTACGAGCAGTACTTC.

The V and J genes are TRBV4-1 and TRBJ1-2; D not certain. The germline gives CDR1 MGHRA, CDR2 YSYEKL. V gave up 4 bases and J gave up 1 base, with 10 bases separating them. The CDR3 contains 14 residues. This CDR3 is CASSRTGFNYGYTF. For the CDR3, the DNA is TGCGCCAGCAGCCGGACGGGGTTTAACTATGGCTACACCTTC.

This chain connects TRBV4-1 to TRBJ2-3; D not certain. Germline V gene lookup returns CDR1 MGHRA and CDR2 YSYEKL. This CDR3 contains 16 residues. V was trimmed by 0 bases and J by 0 bases, leaving 10 bases between them. The CDR3 sequence is CASSQDIGASTDTQYF. The CDR3 bases are TGCGCCAGCAGCCAAGATATCGGTGCTAGCACAGATACGCAGTATTTT.

The CDR3 coding sequence is TGTGCCAGCCTTCGGGTGGGGGGACAGGAGACCCAGTACTTC. This sequence encodes CASLRVGGQETQYF. V and J are TRBV6-5 and TRBJ2-5; perhaps TRBD1 as D (7 bases). Germline V gives CDR1 MNHEY, CDR2 SVGAGI. Trimming cost V 8 bases and J 5 bases, with 18 bases left between them. The CDR3 contains 14 residues.

The V and J genes are TRBV19 and TRBJ1-2; D is possibly TRBD1 (5 bases). The CDR3 is made up of 15 amino acids. Trimming removed 2 bases from V and 1 base from J, with 11 bases in between. CDR1 is LNHDA and CDR2 is SQIVND in the germline V gene (reference sequence). CDR3 bases: TGTGCCAGTAGTATACCATCAGGGAATAACTATGGCTACACCTTC. It encodes CASSIPSGNNYGYTF.

The chain joins TRBV4-3 to TRBJ2-5; 10 nucleotides agree with TRBD1. J lost 4 bases, V lost 1 base, and 9 bases had no gene match. CDR1 is LGHNA, CDR2 YSLEER, per germline. This CDR3 is 17 amino acids long. The CDR3 is CASSQGRGTGVGETQYF. CDR3 sequence (DNA): TGCGCCAGCAGCCAAGGAAGGGGGACAGGGGTCGGAGAGACCCAGTACTTC.

This clone was seen only once. The chain recombines TRBV5-6 with TRBJ1-3; 8 bases are a match to TRBD1. Germline CDR1 SGHDT, CDR2 YYEEEE. The CDR3 loop spans 15 amino acids. V gave up 4 bases and J gave up 5 bases; unmatched junction bases: 8. The CDR3 nucleotides read TGTGCCAGCAGCCATTGGGACAGGCGTAGAAACACCATATATTTT. It is translated as CASSHWDRRRNTIYF.

This sequence joins TRBV5-4 and TRBJ2-3, with 7 bases identical to TRBD1. The CDR3 extends over 16 amino acids. Germline values: CDR1 SGHNT, CDR2 YYREEE (reference sequence). The J segment lost 6 bases and the V segment lost 5 bases, leaving 15 bases of the junction unmatched. CDR3 DNA sequence: TGTGCCAGCAGTTCTCCCAGAGACAGGGCTTCGGATACGCAGTATTTT. It codes for CASSSPRDRASDTQYF.

The J gene is TRBJ2-1, the V gene TRBV19; 9 nucleotides match TRBD1. Germline CDR1 reads LNHDA; CDR2 reads SQIVND (reference sequence). With 6 bases clipped from V and 5 bases from J, the junction kept 8 bases outside the gene matches. The CDR3 loop spans 15 amino acids. CDR3 nucleotides: TGTGCCAGTAGAAACCCCGGGACAGGGAACAATGAGCAGTTCTTC. Amino acids: CASRNPGTGNNEQFF. The full variable domain, rest sourced from reference TRBV19 and TRBJ2-1, is DGGITQSPKYLFRKEGQNVTLSCEQNLNHDAMYWYRQDPGQGLRLIYYSQIVNDFQKGDIAEGYSVSREKKESFPLTVTSAQKNPTAFYLCASRNPGTGNNEQFFGPGTRLTVL.

The chain links TRBV28 to TRBJ2-2; 12 positions match TRBD1. The V segment lost 3 bases and the J segment 7 bases; nucleotides outside the gene matches: 3. The germline V gene encodes CDR1 MDHEN and CDR2 SYDVKM. The CDR3 sequence is 15 residues long. The CDR3 spells CASSLGTGGGGELFF. Written as DNA, the CDR3 is TGTGCCAGCAGTTTGGGGACAGGGGGCGGCGGGGAGCTGTTTTTT. Complete variable domain (other parts from reference TRBV28 and TRBJ2-2): DVKVTQSSRYLVKRTGEKVFLECVQDMDHENMFWYRQDPGLGLRLIYFSYDVKMKEKGDIPEGYSVSREKKERFSLILESASTNQTSMYLCASSLGTGGGGELFFGEGSRLTVL.

This chain uses TRBV4-3 with TRBJ1-2; 8 bases align to TRBD1. Germline CDR1 and CDR2: LGHNA and YSLEER. CDR3 length equals 14 residues. V trimming: 0 bases; J trimming: 3 bases; junction bases outside the gene matches: 0. In nucleotides, the CDR3 is TGCGCCAGCAGCCAAGAGACAGGGGACTATGGCTACACCTTC. It specifies CASSQETGDYGYTF.

The rearrangement joins TRBV19 to TRBJ1-5; D is possibly TRBD1 (5 bases). Germline values: CDR1 LNHDA, CDR2 SQIVND (reference sequence). The length of the CDR3 is 18 residues. V gave up 4 bases and J gave up 2 bases, with 21 bases separating them. The CDR3 region is CASSTPPGGTRGNQPQHF. CDR3 sequence (DNA): TGTGCCAGTAGTACCCCCCCTGGGGGGACGAGGGGCAATCAGCCCCAGCATTTT.

The rearrangement links TRBV5-4 to TRBJ1-1, with D tentatively TRBD1 (5 bases). Trimming removed 0 bases at V and 1 base at J, with 10 bases between. This CDR3 is built from 15 residues. Germline CDR1 reads SGHNT; CDR2 reads YYREEE (reference sequence). DNA for the CDR3: TGTGCCAGCAGCTTGGACCTCAGGGAGAACACTGAAGCTTTCTTT. It specifies CASSLDLRENTEAFF.

V is TRBV19 and J is TRBJ2-3; no reliable D call. The CDR3 consists of 15 residues. Germline values: CDR1 LNHDA, CDR2 SQIVND (reference sequence). Trimming removed 3 bases at V and 0 bases at J, with 10 bases between. The CDR3 loop reads CASSITATSTDTQYF. The CDR3 DNA reads as TGTGCCAGTAGTATTACAGCTACTAGCACAGATACGCAGTATTTT.

The genes are TRBV5-1 and TRBJ2-3; a possible D gene is TRBD2 (6 bases). V gave up 5 bases and J gave up 3 bases, with 13 bases separating them. The CDR3 totals 14 residues. Germline values: CDR1 SGHRS, CDR2 YFSETQ. CDR3 DNA sequence: TGCGCCAGCAGTCGGGGCGGGGTTACAGATACGCAGTATTTT. Its translation: CASSRGGVTDTQYF.

V usage is TRBV12-3 or TRBV12-4 and J usage is TRBJ2-1; TRBD1 agrees at 9 bases. The CDR3 loop spans 13 amino acids. V was pared by 6 bases and J by 5 bases, with 2 bases of the junction left unmatched. The CDR3 protein is CASSRDRDNEQFF. DNA of the CDR3: TGTGCCAGCAGCCGGGACAGGGACAATGAGCAGTTCTTC.

The V gene is TRBV3-1 (or the pseudogene TRBV3-2), the J gene TRBJ2-5, with TRBD2 identical over 9 bases. Germline V CDR1 and CDR2: LGHDT, YNNKEL (reference sequence). This CDR3 comprises 13 residues. The J segment lost 9 bases and the V segment lost 5 bases, leaving 7 bases of the junction unmatched. This chain's CDR3 is CASSTSGGMPQYF. The CDR3 DNA follows: TGTGCCAGCAGCACCAGCGGGGGGATGCCCCAGTACTTC.

The chain recombines TRBV11-2 with TRBJ1-1; 9 bases match TRBD1. This CDR3 comprises 15 residues. J gave up 5 bases and V 2 bases, and 6 bases lay outside the gene matches. Germline V gene data show CDR1 as SGHAT and CDR2 as FQNNGV. The CDR3 DNA sequence: TGTGCCAGCAGCTTACTTGGGACAGGGCGGACTGAAGCTTTCTTT. The encoded protein is CASSLLGTGRTEAFF.

As regards this clone: This sample includes further DNA sequences coding for the same CDR3. CDR3 region: CASSPGTGNYGYTF. The CDR3 bases are TGCGCCAGCAGCCCCGGGACAGGGAACTATGGCTACACCTTC. This sequence joins TRBV5-1 and TRBJ1-2, with 9 bases fitting TRBD1. The length of the CDR3 is 14 residues. With V trimmed by 4 bases and J by 2 bases, 3 bases remained unmatched. Germline CDR1 SGHRS, CDR2 YFSETQ.